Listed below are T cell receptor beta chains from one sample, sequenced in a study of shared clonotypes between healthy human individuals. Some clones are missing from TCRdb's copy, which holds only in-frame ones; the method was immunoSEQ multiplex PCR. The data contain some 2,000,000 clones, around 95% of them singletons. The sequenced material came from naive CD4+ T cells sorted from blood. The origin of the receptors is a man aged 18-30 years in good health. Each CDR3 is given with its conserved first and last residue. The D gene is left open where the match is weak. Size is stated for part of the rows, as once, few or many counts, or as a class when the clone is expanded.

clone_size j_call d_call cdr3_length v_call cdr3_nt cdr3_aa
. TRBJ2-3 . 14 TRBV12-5 TGTGCTAGTGGCTCCGGACTCGACACAGATACGCAGTATTTT CASGSGLDTDTQYF
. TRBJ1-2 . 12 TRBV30 TGTGCCTGGAGTGATAGGGACGACGGCTACACCTTC CAWSDRDDGYTF
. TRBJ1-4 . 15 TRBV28 TGTGCCAGCAGTTTATCAACAGGGAAATTAGAAAAACTGTTTTTT CASSLSTGKLEKLFF
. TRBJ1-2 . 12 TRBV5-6 TGTGCCAGCAGTCTGGAGAACTATGGCTACACCTTC CASSLENYGYTF
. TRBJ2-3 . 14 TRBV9 TGTGCCAGCAGCGTAGGGGTTGAGGCAGATACGCAGTATTTT CASSVGVEADTQYF
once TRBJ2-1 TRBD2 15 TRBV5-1 TGCGCCAGCAGCTTGCGACTAGCGGGGGGGAATGAGCAGTTCTTC CASSLRLAGGNEQFF
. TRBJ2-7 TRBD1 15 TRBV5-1 TGCGCCAGCAGCTCTTACGACAGGGGACTCTACGAGCAGTACTTC CASSSYDRGLYEQYF
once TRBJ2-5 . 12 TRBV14 TGTGCCACCGAGGACGTTCAAGAGACCCAGTACTTC CATEDVQETQYF
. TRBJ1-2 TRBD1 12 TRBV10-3 TGTGCCATCAGCGTAGGGGGCGTCGGCTACACCTTC CAISVGGVGYTF
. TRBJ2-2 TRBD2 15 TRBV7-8 TGTGCCAGCAGCTGGACTAGCGGGACCACCGGGGAGCTGTTTTTT CASSWTSGTTGELFF
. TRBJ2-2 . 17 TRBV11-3 TGTGCCAGCAGCTTAGAACACAGAGACACGAACACCGGGGAGCTGTTTTTT CASSLEHRDTNTGELFF
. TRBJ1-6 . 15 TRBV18 TGTGCCAGCTCCGCCGGACAAGGGTTGAATTCACCCCTCCACTTT CASSAGQGLNSPLHF
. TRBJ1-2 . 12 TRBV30 TGTGCCGGGATGGTCAATCTCTATGGCTACACCTTC CAGMVNLYGYTF
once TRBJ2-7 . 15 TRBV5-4 TGCGCCAGCAGCCCCCACGGCCTTCAAGAGGACGAGCAGTACTTC CASSPHGLQEDEQYF
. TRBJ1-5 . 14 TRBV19 TGTGCCAGTAGTGCCCGAGACCTCAATCAGCCCCAGCATTTT CASSARDLNQPQHF
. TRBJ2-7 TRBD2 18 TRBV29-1 TGCAGCGCCGTCCCGGGACTAGCGGGGGGTCCGACCTCCTACGAGCAGTACTTC CSAVPGLAGGPTSYEQYF
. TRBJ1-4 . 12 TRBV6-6 TGTGCCAGCGGGTATCAAGGGGTCTGGCTGTTTTTT CASGYQGVWLFF
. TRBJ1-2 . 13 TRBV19 TGTGCCAGTAGTATAATGGCAGGGGAGGGCTACACCTTC CASSIMAGEGYTF
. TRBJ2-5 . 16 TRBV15 TGTGCCACCACCCGGGACCCAGCTTGGGGGCAAGAGACCCAGTACTTC CATTRDPAWGQETQYF
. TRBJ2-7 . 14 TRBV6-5 TGTGCCAGCAGTACCTTGGGACACGTCTACGAGCAGTACTTC CASSTLGHVYEQYF
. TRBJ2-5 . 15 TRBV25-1 TGTGCCAGCAGTTCGAATACCGGGGTAGAAGAGACCCAGTACTTC CASSSNTGVEETQYF
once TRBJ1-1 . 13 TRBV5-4 TGTGCCAGCAGCTGGACGACAGGAAGGGAAGCTTTCTTT CASSWTTGREAFF
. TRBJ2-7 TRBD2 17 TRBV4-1 TGCGCCAGCAGCCAAGATTCAGGAACTAGCGGGAGTTACGAGCAGTACTTC CASSQDSGTSGSYEQYF
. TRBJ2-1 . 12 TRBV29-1 TGCAGCGTCCCAGGGGCCCAACGGGAGCAGTTCTTC CSVPGAQREQFF